This TCR beta chain came from a study of CD8 T cells in ankylosing spondylitis. General study findings and limits: Blood from ankylosing spondylitis patients appeared to carry a characteristic roughly 8-variant TCR beta motif. Clones linked to disease were reported to show significant enrichment in matched ankylosing spondylitis synovial fluid. A number of the motif variants had already been described in reactive arthritis synovial fluid and blood. Researchers report that disease-linked clones proved CD8+ and relatively rare in peripheral blood.

This clonotype was found a few times. Antigen unknown. The germline CDR1 and CDR2 sequences are SGHTA and FQGNSA. CDR3 length: 14 amino acids. Trimming pared 0 bases from V and 8 bases from J, leaving 13 bases between. 5'-RACE, quantitative and with molecular barcodes, yielded the TCR beta libraries. One entry per CDR3 protein results from TCRdb running MiXCR on the 5' RACE reads. In the table there are 450,000 to 550,000 distinct CDR3 sequences, roughly 5.2% of which are singletons. Sequenced: blood, either unsorted or a sorted T cell fraction (not recorded which). This receptor was obtained from a male donor with ankylosing spondylitis. The rearrangement joins TRBV7-2 to TRBJ1-2, with D unclear. The CDR3 region has the DNA TGTGCCAGCAGCTTAGCGCTGGTGGCTAAGGGCTACACCTTC. Amino acids: CASSLALVAKGYTF.